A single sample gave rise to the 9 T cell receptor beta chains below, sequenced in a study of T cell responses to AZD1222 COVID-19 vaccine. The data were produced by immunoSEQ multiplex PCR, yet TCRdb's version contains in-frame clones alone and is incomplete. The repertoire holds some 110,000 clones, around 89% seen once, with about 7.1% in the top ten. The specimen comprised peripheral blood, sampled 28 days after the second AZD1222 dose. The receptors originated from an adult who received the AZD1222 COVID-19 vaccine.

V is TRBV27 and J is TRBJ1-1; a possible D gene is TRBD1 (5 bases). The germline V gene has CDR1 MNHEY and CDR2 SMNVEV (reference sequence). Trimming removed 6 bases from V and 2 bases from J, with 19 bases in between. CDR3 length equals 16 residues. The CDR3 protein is CASRGRERGTNTEAFF. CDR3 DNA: TGTGCCAGCAGAGGGAGGGAAAGGGGCACAAACACTGAAGCTTTCTTT.

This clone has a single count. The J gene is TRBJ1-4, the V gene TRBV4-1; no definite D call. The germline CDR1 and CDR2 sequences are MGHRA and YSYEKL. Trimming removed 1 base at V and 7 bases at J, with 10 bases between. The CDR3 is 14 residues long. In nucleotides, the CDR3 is TGCGCCAGCAGCCAAGTGGGGAGAGGTGAAAAACTGTTTTTT. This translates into CASSQVGRGEKLFF.

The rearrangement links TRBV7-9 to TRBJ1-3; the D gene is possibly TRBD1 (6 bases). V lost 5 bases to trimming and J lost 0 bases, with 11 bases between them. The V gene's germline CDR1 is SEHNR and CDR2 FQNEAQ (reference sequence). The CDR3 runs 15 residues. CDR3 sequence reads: CASSHHRVSGNTIYF. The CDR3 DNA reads TGTGCCAGCAGCCATCACAGGGTCTCTGGAAACACCATATATTTT. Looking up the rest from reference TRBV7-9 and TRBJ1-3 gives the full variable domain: DTGVSQNPRHKITKRGQNVTFRCDPISEHNRLYWYRQTLGQGPEFLTYFQNEAQLEKSRLLSDRFSAERPKGSFSTLEIQRTEQGDSAMYLCASSHHRVSGNTIYFGEGSWLTVV.

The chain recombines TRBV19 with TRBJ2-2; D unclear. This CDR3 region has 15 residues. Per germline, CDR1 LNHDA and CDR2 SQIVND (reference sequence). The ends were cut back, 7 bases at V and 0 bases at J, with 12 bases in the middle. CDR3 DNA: TGTGCCAGTAACCCTGGTGATGCGAACACCGGGGAGCTGTTTTTT. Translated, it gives CASNPGDANTGELFF.

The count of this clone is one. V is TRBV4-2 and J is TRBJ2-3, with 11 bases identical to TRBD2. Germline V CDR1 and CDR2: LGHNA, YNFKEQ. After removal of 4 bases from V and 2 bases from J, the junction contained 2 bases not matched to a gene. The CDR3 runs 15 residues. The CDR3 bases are TGTGCCAGCAGCCGGGGACTAGCGGACACAGATACGCAGTATTTT. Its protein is CASSRGLADTDTQYF.

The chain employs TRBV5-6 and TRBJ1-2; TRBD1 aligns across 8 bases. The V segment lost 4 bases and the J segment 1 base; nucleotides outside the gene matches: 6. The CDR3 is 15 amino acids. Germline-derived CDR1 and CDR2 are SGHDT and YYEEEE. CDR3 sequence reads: CASSLQGADNYGYTF. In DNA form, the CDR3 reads TGTGCCAGCAGCCTCCAGGGGGCTGATAACTATGGCTACACCTTC.

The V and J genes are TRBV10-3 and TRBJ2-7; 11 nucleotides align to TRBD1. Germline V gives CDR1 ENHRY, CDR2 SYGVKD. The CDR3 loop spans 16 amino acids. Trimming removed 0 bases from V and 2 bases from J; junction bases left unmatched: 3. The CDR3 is CAISESWTGGPYEQYF. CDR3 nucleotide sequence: TGTGCCATCAGTGAGTCCTGGACAGGGGGCCCCTACGAGCAGTACTTC.

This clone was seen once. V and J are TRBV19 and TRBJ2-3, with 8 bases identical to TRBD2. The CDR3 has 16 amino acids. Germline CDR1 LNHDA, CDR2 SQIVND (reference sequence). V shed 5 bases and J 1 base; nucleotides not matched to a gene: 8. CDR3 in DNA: TGTGCCAGTAGTGTTTCTAGCGGGTGGGGCACAGATACGCAGTATTTT. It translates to CASSVSSGWGTDTQYF.

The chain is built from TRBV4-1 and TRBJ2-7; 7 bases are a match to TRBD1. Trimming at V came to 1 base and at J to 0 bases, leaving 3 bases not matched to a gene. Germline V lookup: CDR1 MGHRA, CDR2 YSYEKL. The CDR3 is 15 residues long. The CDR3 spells CASSQGDRNSYEQYF. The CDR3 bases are TGCGCCAGCAGCCAAGGGGACAGAAACTCCTACGAGCAGTACTTC.